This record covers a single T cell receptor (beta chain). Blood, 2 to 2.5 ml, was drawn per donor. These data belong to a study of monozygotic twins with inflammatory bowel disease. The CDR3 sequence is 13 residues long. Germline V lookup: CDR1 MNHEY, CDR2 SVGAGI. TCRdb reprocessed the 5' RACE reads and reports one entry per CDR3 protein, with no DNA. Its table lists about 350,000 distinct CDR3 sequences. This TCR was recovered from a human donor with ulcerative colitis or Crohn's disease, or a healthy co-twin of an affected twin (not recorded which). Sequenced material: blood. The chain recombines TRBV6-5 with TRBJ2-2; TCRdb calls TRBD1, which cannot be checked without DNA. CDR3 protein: CASRWTGAGELFF.